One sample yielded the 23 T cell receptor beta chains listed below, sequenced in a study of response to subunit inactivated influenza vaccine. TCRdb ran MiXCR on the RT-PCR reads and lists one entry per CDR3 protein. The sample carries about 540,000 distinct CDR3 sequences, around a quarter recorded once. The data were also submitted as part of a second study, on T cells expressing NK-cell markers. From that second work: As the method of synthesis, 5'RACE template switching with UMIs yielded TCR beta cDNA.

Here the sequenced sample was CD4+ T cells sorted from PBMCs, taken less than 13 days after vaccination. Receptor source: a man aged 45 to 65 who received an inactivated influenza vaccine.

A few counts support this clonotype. CDR3 loop: CASQPAGGSYNEQFF. For the CDR3, the DNA is TGTGCCAGCCAACCCGCGGGGGGATCCTACAATGAGCAGTTCTTC. V gene TRBV12-3 or TRBV12-4 combines with J gene TRBJ2-1, with 8 bases that match TRBD2. The CDR3 covers 15 residues. Unmatched junction bases numbered 7, after V lost 8 bases and J lost 1 base.

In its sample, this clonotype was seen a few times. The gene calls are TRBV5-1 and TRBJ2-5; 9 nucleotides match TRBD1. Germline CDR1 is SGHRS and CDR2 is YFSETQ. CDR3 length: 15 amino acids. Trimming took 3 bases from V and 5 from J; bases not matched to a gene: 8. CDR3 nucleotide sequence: TGCGCCAGCAGCTCGGACAGGGGAAATGGTGAGACCCAGTACTTC. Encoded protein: CASSSDRGNGETQYF.

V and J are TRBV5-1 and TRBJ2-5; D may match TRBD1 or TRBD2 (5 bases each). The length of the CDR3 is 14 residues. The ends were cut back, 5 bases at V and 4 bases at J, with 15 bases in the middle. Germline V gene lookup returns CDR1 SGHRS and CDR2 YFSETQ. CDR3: CASRYGTDRETQYF. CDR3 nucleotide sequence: TGCGCCAGCAGATACGGGACCGATCGAGAGACCCAGTACTTC.

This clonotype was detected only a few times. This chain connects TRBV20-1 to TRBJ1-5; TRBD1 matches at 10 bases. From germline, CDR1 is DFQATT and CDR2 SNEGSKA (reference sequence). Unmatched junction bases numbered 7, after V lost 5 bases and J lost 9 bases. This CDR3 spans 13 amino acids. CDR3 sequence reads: CSAGGQGRGPQHF. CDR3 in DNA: TGCAGTGCTGGGGGACAGGGGAGAGGGCCCCAGCATTTT.

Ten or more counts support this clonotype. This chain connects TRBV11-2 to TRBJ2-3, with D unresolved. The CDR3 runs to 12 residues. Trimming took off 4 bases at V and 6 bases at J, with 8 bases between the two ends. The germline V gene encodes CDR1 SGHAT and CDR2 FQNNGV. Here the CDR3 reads CASSSPTDTQYF. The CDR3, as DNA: TGTGCCAGCAGCTCGCCCACCGATACGCAGTATTTT.

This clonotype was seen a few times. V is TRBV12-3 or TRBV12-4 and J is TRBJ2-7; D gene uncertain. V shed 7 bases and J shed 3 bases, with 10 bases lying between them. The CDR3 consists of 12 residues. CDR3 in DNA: TGTGCCAGCACACAAATGAACTACGAGCAGTACTTC. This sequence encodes CASTQMNYEQYF.

The CDR3 DNA is TGCAGCGTTTCCCGGGACAGGGGGACCTACGAGCAGTACTTC. Translating gives CSVSRDRGTYEQYF. The V call is TRBV29-1, the J call TRBJ2-7; the match to TRBD1 covers 11 bases. Germline V gene lookup returns CDR1 SQVTM and CDR2 ANQGSEA. CDR3 length: 14 residues. Trimming cost V 5 bases and J 2 bases; bases outside gene matches: 5.

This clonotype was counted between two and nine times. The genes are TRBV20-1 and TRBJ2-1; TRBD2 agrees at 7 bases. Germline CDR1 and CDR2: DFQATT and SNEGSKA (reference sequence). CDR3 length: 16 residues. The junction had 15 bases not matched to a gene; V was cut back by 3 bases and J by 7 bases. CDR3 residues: CSASSPKLREGNEQFF. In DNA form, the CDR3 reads TGCAGTGCTAGTAGTCCTAAGTTGAGGGAGGGGAATGAGCAGTTCTTC.

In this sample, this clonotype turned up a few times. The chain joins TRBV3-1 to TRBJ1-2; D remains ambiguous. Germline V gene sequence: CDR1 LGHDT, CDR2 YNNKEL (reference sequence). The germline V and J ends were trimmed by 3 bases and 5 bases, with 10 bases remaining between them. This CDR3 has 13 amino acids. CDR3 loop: CASSHLGLYGYTF. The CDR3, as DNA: TGTGCCAGCAGCCATCTAGGGTTATATGGCTACACCTTC. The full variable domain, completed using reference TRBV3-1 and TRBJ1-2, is DTAVSQTPKYLVTQMGNDKSIKCEQNLGHDTMYWYKQDSKKFLKIMFSYNNKELIINETVPNRFSPKSPDKAHLNLHINSLELGDSAVYFCASSHLGLYGYTFGSGTRLTVV.

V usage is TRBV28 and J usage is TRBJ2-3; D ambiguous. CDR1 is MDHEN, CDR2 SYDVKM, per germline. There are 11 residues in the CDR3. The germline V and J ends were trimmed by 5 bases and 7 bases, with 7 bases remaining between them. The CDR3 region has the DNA TGTGCCAGCAGTGCGATGAATACGCAGTATTTT. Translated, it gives CASSAMNTQYF.

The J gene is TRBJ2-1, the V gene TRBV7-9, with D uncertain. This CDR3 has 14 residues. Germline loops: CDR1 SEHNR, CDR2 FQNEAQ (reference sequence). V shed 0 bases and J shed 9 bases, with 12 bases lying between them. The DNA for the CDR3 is TGTGCCAGCAGCTTAGCGGGGTCAATAATTGAGCAGTTCTTC. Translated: CASSLAGSIIEQFF. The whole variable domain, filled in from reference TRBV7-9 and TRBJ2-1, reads DTGVSQNPRHKITKRGQNVTFRCDPISEHNRLYWYRQTLGQGPEFLTYFQNEAQLEKSRLLSDRFSAERPKGSFSTLEIQRTEQGDSAMYLCASSLAGSIIEQFFGPGTRLTVL.

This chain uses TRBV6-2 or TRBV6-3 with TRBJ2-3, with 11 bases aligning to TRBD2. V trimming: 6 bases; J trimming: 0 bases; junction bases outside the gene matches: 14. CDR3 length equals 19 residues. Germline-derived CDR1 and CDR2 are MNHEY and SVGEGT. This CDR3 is CASSRRASGRLASTDTQYF. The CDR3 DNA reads TGTGCCAGCAGCCGACGAGCTAGCGGGAGGTTGGCTAGCACAGATACGCAGTATTTT.

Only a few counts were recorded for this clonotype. As DNA, the CDR3 is TGTGCCAGCAGCCGTCTTAGGACCGGGGAGCTGTTTTTT. Protein product: CASSRLRTGELFF. V is TRBV7-2 and J is TRBJ2-2, with D uncertain. V was clipped by 5 bases and J by 5 bases, with 9 bases between them. This CDR3 has 13 amino acids. From germline, CDR1 is SGHTA and CDR2 FQGNSA.

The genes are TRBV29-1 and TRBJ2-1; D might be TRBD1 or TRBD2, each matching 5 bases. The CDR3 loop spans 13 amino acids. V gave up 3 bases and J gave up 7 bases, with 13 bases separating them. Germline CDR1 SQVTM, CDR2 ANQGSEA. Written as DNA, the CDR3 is TGCAGCGTTGATTCAGGGACCGGTAATGAGCAGTTCTTC. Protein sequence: CSVDSGTGNEQFF.

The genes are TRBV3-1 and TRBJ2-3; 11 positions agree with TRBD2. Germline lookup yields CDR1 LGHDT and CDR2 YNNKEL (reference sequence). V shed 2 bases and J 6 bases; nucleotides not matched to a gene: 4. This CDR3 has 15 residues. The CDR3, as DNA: TGTGCCAGCAGCCAAAGGAGGACTAGCGGGGATACGCAGTATTTT. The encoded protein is CASSQRRTSGDTQYF.

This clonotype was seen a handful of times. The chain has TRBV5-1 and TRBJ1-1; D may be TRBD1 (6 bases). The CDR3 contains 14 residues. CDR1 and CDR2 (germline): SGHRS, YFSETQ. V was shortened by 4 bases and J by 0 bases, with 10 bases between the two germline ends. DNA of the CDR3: TGCGCCAGCAGCCGGGACACTATGAACACTGAAGCTTTCTTT. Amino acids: CASSRDTMNTEAFF.

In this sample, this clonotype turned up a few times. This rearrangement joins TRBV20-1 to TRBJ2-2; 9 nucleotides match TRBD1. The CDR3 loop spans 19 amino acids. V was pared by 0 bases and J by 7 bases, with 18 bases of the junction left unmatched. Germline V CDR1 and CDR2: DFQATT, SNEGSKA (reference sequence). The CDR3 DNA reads TGCAGTGCTAGAGATAGAAGCTCGGGACAGGGTATTAGTTACGGGGAGCTGTTTTTT. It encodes CSARDRSSGQGISYGELFF.

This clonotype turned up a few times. The CDR3 nucleotides are TGCAGTGCTAGAGTGGATGGGAAACCCTACGAGCAGTACTTC. Its translation: CSARVDGKPYEQYF. This chain joins TRBV20-1 and TRBJ2-7; D is unresolved. Looked up from germline, CDR1 is DFQATT and CDR2 is SNEGSKA (reference sequence). CDR3 length equals 14 residues. Trimming took off 1 base at V and 2 bases at J, with 12 bases between the two ends.

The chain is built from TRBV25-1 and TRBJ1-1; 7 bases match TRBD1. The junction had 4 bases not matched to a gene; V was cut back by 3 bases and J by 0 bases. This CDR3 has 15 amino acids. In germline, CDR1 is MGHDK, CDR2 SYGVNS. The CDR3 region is CASSEGQLLNTEAFF. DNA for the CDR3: TGTGCCAGCAGTGAGGGACAGCTGTTGAACACTGAAGCTTTCTTT.

The CDR3 nucleotides read TGCAGCGTCCAACGGGACAGGGGAACAACCGGGGAGCTGTTTTTT. Its translation is CSVQRDRGTTGELFF. This chain links TRBV29-1 with TRBJ2-2; 10 bases align to TRBD1. Per germline, CDR1 SQVTM and CDR2 ANQGSEA. The CDR3 runs 15 residues. Trimming cost V 6 bases and J 5 bases; bases outside gene matches: 9.

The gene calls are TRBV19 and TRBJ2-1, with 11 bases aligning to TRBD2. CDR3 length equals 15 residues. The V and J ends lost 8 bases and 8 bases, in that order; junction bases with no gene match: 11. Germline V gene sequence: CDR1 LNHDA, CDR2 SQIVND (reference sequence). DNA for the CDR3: TGTGCCAGTCAAGGATTACTAGCGGGAGTGGATGAGCAGTTCTTC. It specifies CASQGLLAGVDEQFF.

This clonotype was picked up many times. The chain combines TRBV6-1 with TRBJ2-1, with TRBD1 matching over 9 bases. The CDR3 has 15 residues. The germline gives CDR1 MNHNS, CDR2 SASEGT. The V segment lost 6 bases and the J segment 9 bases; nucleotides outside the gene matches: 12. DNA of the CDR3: TGTGCCAGCAGCCGTACAGGGGGCGCAGGGGGTGAGCAGTTCTTC. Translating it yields CASSRTGGAGGEQFF.

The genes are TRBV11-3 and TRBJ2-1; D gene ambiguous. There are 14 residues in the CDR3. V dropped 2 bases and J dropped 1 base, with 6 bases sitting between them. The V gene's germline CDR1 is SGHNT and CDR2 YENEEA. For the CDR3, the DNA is TGTGCCAGCAGCTTAAGACCTTCCTACAATGAGCAGTTCTTC. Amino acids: CASSLRPSYNEQFF.